This T cell receptor (beta chain) emerged from a study of T cells in Graves' hyperthyroidism and ophthalmopathy. The source material, RNA transcripts, was used to amplify TCR beta CDR3 regions. First-round RT-PCR targeting the TCR CDR3 was performed with the HTBI primer set. TCRdb reprocessed the multiplex PCR reads via MiXCR and lists one record per CDR3 protein. The sample has 45,000 to 55,000 distinct CDR3 sequences; about 54% are singletons. The CDR3 sequence is 14 residues long. The germline V gene has CDR1 LNHDA and CDR2 SQIVND (reference sequence). Between the trimmed V and J ends, which lost 3 bases and 7 bases, there was a span of 15 bases. Disease duration under 2 months; hyperthyroidism patients were aged 18 to 65. Uncontrolled infection, other autoimmune disease, pregnancy or lactation disqualified patients from enrolment. Diagnosing involved the use of clinical symptoms, serum thyroxine and TRAb, thyroid ultrasound and orbital computed tomography.

The specimen was peripheral blood or thyroid tissue (not recorded which). The rearrangement joins TRBV19 to TRBJ1-1, with D perhaps matching TRBD1 (5 bases). This receptor was obtained from a man younger than 30 with Graves' hyperthyroidism. CDR3 sequence: CASSINDGGDEAFF. CDR3 nucleotides: TGTGCCAGTAGTATCAACGACGGGGGTGATGAAGCTTTCTTT.